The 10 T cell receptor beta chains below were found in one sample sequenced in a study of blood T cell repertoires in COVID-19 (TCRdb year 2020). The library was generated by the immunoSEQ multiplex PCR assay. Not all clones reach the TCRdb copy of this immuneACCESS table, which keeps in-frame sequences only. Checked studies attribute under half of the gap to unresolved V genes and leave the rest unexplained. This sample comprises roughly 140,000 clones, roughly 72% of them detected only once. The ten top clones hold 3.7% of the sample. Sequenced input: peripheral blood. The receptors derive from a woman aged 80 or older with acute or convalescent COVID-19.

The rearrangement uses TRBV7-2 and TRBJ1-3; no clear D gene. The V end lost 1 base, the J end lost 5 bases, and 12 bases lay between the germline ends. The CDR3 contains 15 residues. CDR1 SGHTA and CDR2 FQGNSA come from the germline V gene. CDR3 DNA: TGTGCCAGCAGCTTAGGCTCGGGGATGAGAAACACCATATATTTT. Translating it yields CASSLGSGMRNTIYF.

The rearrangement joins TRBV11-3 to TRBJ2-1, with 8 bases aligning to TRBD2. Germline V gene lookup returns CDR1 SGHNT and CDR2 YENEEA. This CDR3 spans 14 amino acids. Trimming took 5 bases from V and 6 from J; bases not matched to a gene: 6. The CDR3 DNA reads TGTGCCAGCAGCAAAGGACTAGCCCGCAATGAGCAGTTCTTC. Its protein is CASSKGLARNEQFF.

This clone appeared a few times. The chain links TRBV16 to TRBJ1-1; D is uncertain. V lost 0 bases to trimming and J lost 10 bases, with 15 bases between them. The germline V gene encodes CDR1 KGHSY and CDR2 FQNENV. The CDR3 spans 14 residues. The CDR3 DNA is TGTGCCAGCAGCCAATCTAATGGTAGATCAGGAGCTTTCTTT. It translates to CASSQSNGRSGAFF.

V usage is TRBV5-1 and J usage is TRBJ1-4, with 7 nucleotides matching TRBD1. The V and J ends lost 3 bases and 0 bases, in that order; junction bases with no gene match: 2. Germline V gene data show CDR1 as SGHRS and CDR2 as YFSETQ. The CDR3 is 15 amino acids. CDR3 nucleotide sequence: TGCGCCAGCAGCTATACAGGGGCAACTAATGAAAAACTGTTTTTT. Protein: CASSYTGATNEKLFF. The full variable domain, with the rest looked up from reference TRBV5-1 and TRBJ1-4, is KAGVTQTPRYLIKTRGQQVTLSCSPISGHRSVSWYQQTPGQGLQFLFEYFSETQRNKGNFPGRFSGRQFSNSRSEMNVSTLELGDSALYLCASSYTGATNEKLFFGSGTQLSVL.

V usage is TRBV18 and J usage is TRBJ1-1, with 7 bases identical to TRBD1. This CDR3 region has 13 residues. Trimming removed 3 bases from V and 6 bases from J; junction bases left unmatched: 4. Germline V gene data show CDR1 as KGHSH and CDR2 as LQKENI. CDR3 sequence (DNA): TGTGCCAGCTCACCCAACGACAGGGCTGAAGCTTTCTTT. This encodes CASSPNDRAEAFF. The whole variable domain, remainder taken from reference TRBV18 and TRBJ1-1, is NAGVMQNPRHLVRRRGQEARLRCSPMKGHSHVYWYRQLPEEGLKFMVYLQKENIIDESGMPKERFSAEFPKEGPSILRIQQVVRGDSAAYFCASSPNDRAEAFFGQGTRLTVV.

The CDR3 reads CASSNTYGYTF. The CDR3 bases are TGTGCCAGCAGTAACACCTATGGCTACACCTTC. This chain uses TRBV6-5 with TRBJ1-2; D not certain. CDR3 length equals 11 residues. The germline CDR1 and CDR2 sequences are MNHEY and SVGAGI. V gave up 5 bases and J gave up 4 bases, with 5 bases separating them.

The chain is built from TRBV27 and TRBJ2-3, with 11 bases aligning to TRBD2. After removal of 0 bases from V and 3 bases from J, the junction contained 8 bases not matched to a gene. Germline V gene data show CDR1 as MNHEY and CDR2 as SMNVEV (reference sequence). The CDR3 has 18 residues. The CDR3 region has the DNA TGTGCCAGCAGTTTATCTAGCGGGGGGGCGGGGAGTACAGATACGCAGTATTTT. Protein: CASSLSSGGAGSTDTQYF.

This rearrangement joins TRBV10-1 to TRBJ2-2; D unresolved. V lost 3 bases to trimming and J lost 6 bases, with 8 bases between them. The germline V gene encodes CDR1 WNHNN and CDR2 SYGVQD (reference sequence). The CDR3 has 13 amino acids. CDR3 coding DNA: TGCGCCAGCAGTGATTCCCCGGCCGGGGAGCTGTTTTTT. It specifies CASSDSPAGELFF.

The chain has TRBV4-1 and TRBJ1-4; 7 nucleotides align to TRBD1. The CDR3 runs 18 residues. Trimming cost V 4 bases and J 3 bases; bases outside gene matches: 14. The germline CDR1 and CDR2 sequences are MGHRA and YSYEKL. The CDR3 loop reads CASSPPGQYLRPNEKLFF. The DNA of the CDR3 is TGCGCCAGCAGCCCCCCGGGACAGTATCTTCGTCCTAATGAAAAACTGTTTTTT.

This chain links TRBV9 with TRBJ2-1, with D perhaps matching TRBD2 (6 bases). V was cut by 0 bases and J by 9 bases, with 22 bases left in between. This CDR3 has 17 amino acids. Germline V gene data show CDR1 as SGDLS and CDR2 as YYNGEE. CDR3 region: CASSVEGVPAGGIEQFF. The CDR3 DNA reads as TGTGCCAGCAGCGTAGAGGGAGTTCCGGCCGGGGGAATTGAGCAGTTCTTC. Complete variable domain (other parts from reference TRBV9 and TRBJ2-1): DSGVTQTPKHLITATGQRVTLRCSPRSGDLSVYWYQQSLDQGLQFLIQYYNGEERAKGNILERFSAQQFPDLHSELNLSSLELGDSALYFCASSVEGVPAGGIEQFFGPGTRLTVL.